These T cell receptor beta chains were read from a single sample in a study of T-cell memory formation after mild COVID-19. From the 5' RACE reads, TCRdb called clonotypes with MiXCR, one entry per CDR3 protein. The repertoire consists of just under 150,000 distinct CDR3 sequences, with 15% to 20% occurring once and the leading ten covering approximately 2.4%. Sequencing input: PBMCs or a T cell subset sorted from them (not recorded which). Receptor source: an adult woman who had mild COVID-19 (a few samples of this study predate the infection). Cell type and time point are not known. Both conserved end residues are part of each CDR3. Each record gives: V gene, clone size, CDR3 length, J gene, D gene, CDR3 DNA, CDR3 protein. D genes are given only for firm matches. Clone size is stated in some rows and not others, as once, few, many or a class when expanded.

V gene: TRBV6-2/TRBV6-3
clone size: -
CDR3 length: 18
J gene: TRBJ2-4
D gene: TRBD2
CDR3 DNA: TGTGCCAGCAGAGGGACTAGCGGATACTTCCTAGCCAAAAACATTCAGTACTTC
CDR3 protein: CASRGTSGYFLAKNIQYF

V gene: TRBV5-1
clone size: few
CDR3 length: 15
J gene: TRBJ2-1
D gene: -
CDR3 DNA: TGCGCCAGCAGCCATTTCGGGGACTTCTACAATGAGCAGTTCTTC
CDR3 protein: CASSHFGDFYNEQFF

V gene: TRBV9
clone size: -
CDR3 length: 15
J gene: TRBJ2-1
D gene: -
CDR3 DNA: TGTGCCAGCAGCGTAGCGGCAGGGGCAGGCAATGAGCAGTTCTTC
CDR3 protein: CASSVAAGAGNEQFF

V gene: TRBV2
clone size: -
CDR3 length: 15
J gene: TRBJ2-2
D gene: -
CDR3 DNA: TGTGCCAGCAGACCTTGGGCCCCGGGCACCGGGGAGCTGTTTTTT
CDR3 protein: CASRPWAPGTGELFF

V gene: TRBV4-3
clone size: -
CDR3 length: 16
J gene: TRBJ1-2
D gene: TRBD1
CDR3 DNA: TGCGCCAGCAGCCTCCTTGATGGGACAGGGGGCTATGGCTACACCTTC
CDR3 protein: CASSLLDGTGGYGYTF

V gene: TRBV7-2
clone size: many
CDR3 length: 13
J gene: TRBJ2-7
D gene: -
CDR3 DNA: TGTGCCAGCAGCTTAGGGTGGAGGGACGAGCAGTACTTC
CDR3 protein: CASSLGWRDEQYF

V gene: TRBV5-4
clone size: few
CDR3 length: 16
J gene: TRBJ1-6
D gene: TRBD1
CDR3 DNA: TGTGCCAGCAGCTATCCCTCAGGGGGCCAGAATTCACCCCTCCACTTT
CDR3 protein: CASSYPSGGQNSPLHF

V gene: TRBV7-6
clone size: -
CDR3 length: 16
J gene: TRBJ2-5
D gene: -
CDR3 DNA: TGTGCCAGCAGCTTAAGGAGAGCGGGTCCTCAAGAGACCCAGTACTTC
CDR3 protein: CASSLRRAGPQETQYF

V gene: TRBV29-1
clone size: once
CDR3 length: 14
J gene: TRBJ2-2
D gene: -
CDR3 DNA: TGCAGCGTTGCCCGGGGTCGGAACACCGGGGAGCTGTTTTTT
CDR3 protein: CSVARGRNTGELFF

V gene: TRBV20-1
clone size: -
CDR3 length: 12
J gene: TRBJ2-7
D gene: -
CDR3 DNA: TGCAGTGCTTTCTTATCCAATTCTGAGCAGTACTTC
CDR3 protein: CSAFLSNSEQYF

V gene: TRBV2
clone size: few
CDR3 length: 13
J gene: TRBJ2-3
D gene: -
CDR3 DNA: TGTGCCAGCGGGGGGTGGATTCTGGATACGCAGTATTTT
CDR3 protein: CASGGWILDTQYF

V gene: TRBV7-4
clone size: few
CDR3 length: 17
J gene: TRBJ1-5
D gene: -
CDR3 DNA: TGTGCCAGCAGCTTAGGGACCGAGGGGGTTTTAAATCAGCCCCAGCATTTT
CDR3 protein: CASSLGTEGVLNQPQHF

V gene: TRBV7-9
clone size: -
CDR3 length: 17
J gene: TRBJ2-5
D gene: -
CDR3 DNA: TGTGCCAGCAGCGCGATTCACCCCACCGGGGCGGGTGAGACCCAGTACTTC
CDR3 protein: CASSAIHPTGAGETQYF

V gene: TRBV24-1
clone size: -
CDR3 length: 14
J gene: TRBJ1-1
D gene: -
CDR3 DNA: TGTGCCACCAGTGATCCTCCCAAGGCTCCGGAAGCTTTCTTT
CDR3 protein: CATSDPPKAPEAFF

V gene: TRBV5-5
clone size: few
CDR3 length: 13
J gene: TRBJ1-2
D gene: -
CDR3 DNA: TGTGCCAGCAGCCCGGACAGTAACTATGGCTACACCTTC
CDR3 protein: CASSPDSNYGYTF

V gene: TRBV12-3/TRBV12-4
clone size: -
CDR3 length: 17
J gene: TRBJ2-1
D gene: TRBD2
CDR3 DNA: TGTGCCAGCAGTCCTTATGGCGGGGGGGGACCCTACAATGAGCAGTTCTTC
CDR3 protein: CASSPYGGGGPYNEQFF

V gene: TRBV20-1
clone size: -
CDR3 length: 12
J gene: TRBJ2-5
D gene: -
CDR3 DNA: TGCAGTGCTAGAACGGTCCAAGAGACCCAGTACTTC
CDR3 protein: CSARTVQETQYF

V gene: TRBV12-3/TRBV12-4
clone size: -
CDR3 length: 13
J gene: TRBJ1-1
D gene: -
CDR3 DNA: TGTGCCAGCAGTTTAGGGGAGAGCACTGAAGCTTTCTTT
CDR3 protein: CASSLGESTEAFF

V gene: TRBV14
clone size: -
CDR3 length: 14
J gene: TRBJ2-1
D gene: -
CDR3 DNA: TGTGCCAGCAGCCAAGATATGCTAGTAGGTGAGCAGTTCTTC
CDR3 protein: CASSQDMLVGEQFF

V gene: TRBV20-1
clone size: few
CDR3 length: 16
J gene: TRBJ2-1
D gene: -
CDR3 DNA: TGCAGTGCTAGCCCATACGGGACAAACCGCTACAATGAGCAGTTCTTC
CDR3 protein: CSASPYGTNRYNEQFF

V gene: TRBV5-1
clone size: -
CDR3 length: 16
J gene: TRBJ2-3
D gene: TRBD2
CDR3 DNA: TGCGCCAGCAGCTTCGAACCGCGGGGGAGCACAGATACGCAGTATTTT
CDR3 protein: CASSFEPRGSTDTQYF

V gene: TRBV20-1
clone size: -
CDR3 length: 17
J gene: TRBJ2-4
D gene: TRBD2
CDR3 DNA: TGCAGTGCCACGCCGGGACTAGCGGGAGGATGGGGAAACATTCAGTACTTC
CDR3 protein: CSATPGLAGGWGNIQYF

V gene: TRBV11-1
clone size: -
CDR3 length: 11
J gene: TRBJ2-1
D gene: -
CDR3 DNA: TGTGCCAGCAGCGCGGGGTATGAGCAGTTCTTC
CDR3 protein: CASSAGYEQFF

V gene: TRBV24-1
clone size: -
CDR3 length: 16
J gene: TRBJ2-3
D gene: -
CDR3 DNA: TGTGCCACCAGTGCAAGGAGCGGGCTTCCCACAGATACGCAGTATTTT
CDR3 protein: CATSARSGLPTDTQYF

V gene: TRBV15
clone size: -
CDR3 length: 16
J gene: TRBJ2-1
D gene: -
CDR3 DNA: TGTGCCACCAGCAGAGCGGGAAGGGCTTCGGGCAATGAGCAGTTCTTC
CDR3 protein: CATSRAGRASGNEQFF

V gene: TRBV4-1
clone size: -
CDR3 length: 16
J gene: TRBJ2-7
D gene: TRBD1
CDR3 DNA: TGCGCCAGCAGCCAACCTGGCCGGGACAGGGGCAACGAGCAGTACTTC
CDR3 protein: CASSQPGRDRGNEQYF

V gene: TRBV27
clone size: -
CDR3 length: 14
J gene: TRBJ2-7
D gene: -
CDR3 DNA: TGTGCCGCTGCCAGGAGGGAGACCGCCTACGAGCAGTACTTC
CDR3 protein: CAAARRETAYEQYF

V gene: TRBV7-2
clone size: few
CDR3 length: 16
J gene: TRBJ2-3
D gene: TRBD2
CDR3 DNA: TGTGCCAGCAGCCGACTGACCGGGACTAGCAGGGATACGCAGTATTTT
CDR3 protein: CASSRLTGTSRDTQYF

V gene: TRBV12-3/TRBV12-4
clone size: many
CDR3 length: 15
J gene: TRBJ2-7
D gene: TRBD2
CDR3 DNA: TGTGCCAGCAGGGAGAAGACTAGCGGGAGCCACGAGCAGTACTTC
CDR3 protein: CASREKTSGSHEQYF

V gene: TRBV5-1
clone size: many
CDR3 length: 14
J gene: TRBJ2-3
D gene: -
CDR3 DNA: TGCGCCAGCAGCTTGGCTAGTTTGCCAGATACGCAGTATTTT
CDR3 protein: CASSLASLPDTQYF

V gene: TRBV20-1
clone size: -
CDR3 length: 11
J gene: TRBJ2-1
D gene: -
CDR3 DNA: TGCAGTGCTAGCGGGGTCGGTGAGCAGTTCTTC
CDR3 protein: CSASGVGEQFF

V gene: TRBV5-5
clone size: few
CDR3 length: 15
J gene: TRBJ1-2
D gene: -
CDR3 DNA: TGTGCCAGCAGCTTGGGGGACGGTTCCTTCTATGGCTACACCTTC
CDR3 protein: CASSLGDGSFYGYTF

V gene: TRBV7-2
clone size: few
CDR3 length: 13
J gene: TRBJ2-5
D gene: -
CDR3 DNA: TGTGCCAGCAGCTTCGCCCCTCCGAGGGCCCAGTACTTC
CDR3 protein: CASSFAPPRAQYF

V gene: TRBV20-1
clone size: -
CDR3 length: 14
J gene: TRBJ2-7
D gene: -
CDR3 DNA: TGCAGTGCTAGCGTTTCGCGTCCAACCTACGAGCAGTACTTC
CDR3 protein: CSASVSRPTYEQYF

V gene: TRBV5-1
clone size: few
CDR3 length: 16
J gene: TRBJ2-5
D gene: TRBD1
CDR3 DNA: TGCGCCAGCAGCTCAGGGGGCCGAAGTTCCCGAGAGAACCAGTACTTC
CDR3 protein: CASSSGGRSSRENQYF

V gene: TRBV6-2/TRBV6-3
clone size: few
CDR3 length: 15
J gene: TRBJ2-7
D gene: -
CDR3 DNA: TGTGCCAGCAGCCCAGCAGGGGGGGCCTCCTACGAGCAGTACTTC
CDR3 protein: CASSPAGGASYEQYF

V gene: TRBV5-1
clone size: -
CDR3 length: 14
J gene: TRBJ2-1
D gene: TRBD1
CDR3 DNA: TGCGCCAGCAGCCTGGGACAGACCTACAATGAGCAGTTCTTC
CDR3 protein: CASSLGQTYNEQFF

V gene: TRBV15
clone size: few
CDR3 length: 12
J gene: TRBJ2-5
D gene: -
CDR3 DNA: TGTGCCACCAGCAGAGATACCGAGACCCAGTACTTC
CDR3 protein: CATSRDTETQYF

V gene: TRBV5-6
clone size: many
CDR3 length: 13
J gene: TRBJ1-1
D gene: -
CDR3 DNA: TGTGCCAGCAGCAGAAGGACAGCGACTGAAGCTTTCTTT
CDR3 protein: CASSRRTATEAFF

V gene: TRBV24-1
clone size: -
CDR3 length: 13
J gene: TRBJ2-1
D gene: TRBD2
CDR3 DNA: TGTGCCTCACGGGAGCGGGAACGGGATGAGCAGTTCTTC
CDR3 protein: CASRERERDEQFF